These 5 T cell receptor beta chains came from one sample sequenced in a study of CD8+ T cells in alopecia areata. This sample's treatment: oral pan-JAK inhibitor, 5-10 mg twice daily. Reverse transcribed after extraction, RNA yielded cDNA as the sequencing template. Method: immunoSEQ multiplex PCR; TCRdb's copy keeps in-frame clones and lacks some. The sample contains 150,000 to 250,000 clones, 55% to 70% of which appear only once. The sequences come from CD4+ T cells sorted from blood, collected at week 4, from a patient treated with tofacitinib. These receptors were collected from a human donor with alopecia areata.

V and J are TRBV5-6 and TRBJ1-3; D is ambiguous. CDR1 is SGHDT and CDR2 is YYEEEE in the germline V gene. V was trimmed by 2 bases and J by 4 bases, leaving 13 bases between them. The CDR3 has 15 amino acids. CDR3 loop: CASSFWGRQGNTIYF. CDR3 nucleotide sequence: TGTGCCAGCAGCTTTTGGGGAAGACAAGGAAACACCATATATTTT.

V gene TRBV2 combines with J gene TRBJ2-1, with 10 bases fitting TRBD1. V was clipped by 5 bases and J by 3 bases; unmatched bases: 10. CDR1 and CDR2 from the germline V gene are SNHLY and FYNNEI. There are 17 residues in the CDR3. CDR3 region: CASSRDRGSTFYNEQFF. CDR3 DNA sequence: TGTGCCAGCAGTAGGGACAGGGGTTCTACTTTCTACAATGAGCAGTTCTTC.

Only a few counts were recorded for this clone. The gene calls are TRBV25-1 and TRBJ1-2; weak D call: TRBD1 (5 bases). The CDR3 is 14 residues long. Trimming stripped 4 bases from V and 3 bases from J, with 12 bases between. CDR1 and CDR2 (germline): MGHDK, SYGVNS. The CDR3 protein is CASSVGGVDYGYTF. The DNA for the CDR3 is TGTGCCAGCAGTGTTGGGGGGGTCGACTATGGCTACACCTTC.

The chain recombines TRBV10-3 with TRBJ2-2; 10 bases fit TRBD1. The trim removed 5 bases at V and 4 bases at J, leaving 4 bases unmatched. The CDR3 is made up of 15 amino acids. Per germline, CDR1 ENHRY and CDR2 SYGVKD. CDR3 sequence reads: CAISPGTGVTGELFF. The CDR3 DNA follows: TGTGCCATCAGTCCCGGGACAGGGGTCACCGGGGAGCTGTTTTTT.

The chain combines TRBV19 with TRBJ1-2, with D possibly being TRBD1 (6 bases). The V end was cut by 8 bases, the J end by 2 bases, with 12 bases between. The CDR3 length is 13 residues. Germline V gene lookup returns CDR1 LNHDA and CDR2 SQIVND (reference sequence). CDR3 sequence reads: CASRSQGNYGYTF. The CDR3 DNA follows: TGTGCCAGTCGGTCTCAGGGGAACTATGGCTACACCTTC.